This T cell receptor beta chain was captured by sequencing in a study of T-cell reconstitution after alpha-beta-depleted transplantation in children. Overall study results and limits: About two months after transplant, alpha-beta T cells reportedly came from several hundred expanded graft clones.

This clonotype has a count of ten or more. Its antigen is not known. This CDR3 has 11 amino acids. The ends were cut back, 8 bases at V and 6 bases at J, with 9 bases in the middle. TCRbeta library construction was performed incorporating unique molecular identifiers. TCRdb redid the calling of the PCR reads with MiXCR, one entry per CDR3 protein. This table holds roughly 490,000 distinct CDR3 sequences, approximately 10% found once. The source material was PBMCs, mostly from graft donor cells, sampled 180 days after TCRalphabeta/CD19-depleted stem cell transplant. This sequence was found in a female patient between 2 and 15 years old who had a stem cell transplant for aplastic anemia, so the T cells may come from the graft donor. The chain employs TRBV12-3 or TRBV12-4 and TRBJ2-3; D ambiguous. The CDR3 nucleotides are TGTGCCAGCGGTCAGTTGGATACGCAGTATTTT. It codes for CASGQLDTQYF.